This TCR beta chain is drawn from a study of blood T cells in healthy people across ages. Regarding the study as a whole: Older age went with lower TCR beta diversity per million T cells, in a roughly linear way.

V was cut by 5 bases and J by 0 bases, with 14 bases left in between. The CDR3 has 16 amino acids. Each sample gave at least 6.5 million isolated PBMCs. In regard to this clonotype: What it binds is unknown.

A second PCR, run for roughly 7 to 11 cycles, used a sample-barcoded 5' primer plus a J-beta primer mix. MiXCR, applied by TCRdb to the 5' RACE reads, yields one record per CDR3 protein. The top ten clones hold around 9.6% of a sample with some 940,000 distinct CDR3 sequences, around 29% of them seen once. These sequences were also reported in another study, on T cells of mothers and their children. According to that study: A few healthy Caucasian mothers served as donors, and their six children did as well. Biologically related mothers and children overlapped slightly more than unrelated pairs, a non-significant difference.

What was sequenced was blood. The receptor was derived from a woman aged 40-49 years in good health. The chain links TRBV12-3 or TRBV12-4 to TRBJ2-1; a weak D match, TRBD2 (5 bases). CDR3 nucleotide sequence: TGTGCCAGCAGTCGGCTTGGGGAGAGCTCCTACAATGAGCAGTTCTTC. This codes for CASSRLGESSYNEQFF.